The 30 T cell receptor beta chains below were found in one sample sequenced in a study of T cells expressing NK-cell markers. TCRdb reprocessed the 5' RACE reads and reports one entry per CDR3 protein, with no DNA. Its table lists about 440,000 distinct CDR3 sequences. The sample taken for sequencing was blood T cells: a sorted CD56 or NKG2C T cell subset, CD4+ or CD8+ T cells, or bulk PBMC T cells (not recorded which). These TCRs come from a woman between 18 and 69 years old in good health.

The J gene is TRBJ2-1, the V gene TRBV11-2; without DNA, the TCRdb call of TRBD2 cannot be checked. The CDR3 length is 15 residues. Per germline, CDR1 SGHAT and CDR2 FQNNGV. CDR3 loop: CASSRGLAEDNEQFF.

The chain employs TRBV29-1 and TRBJ2-1; TCRdb designates TRBD1, a call that cannot be tested without DNA. Looked up from germline, CDR1 is SQVTM and CDR2 is ANQGSEA. This CDR3 region has 15 residues. The CDR3 here is CSVEGRTGVYNEQFF.

The chain recombines TRBV30 with TRBJ2-7; the TCRdb call, TRBD2, lacks DNA for checking. Germline lookup yields CDR1 GTSNPN and CDR2 SVGIG (reference sequence). The CDR3 has 15 amino acids. CDR3 loop: CAWSEGPRHVYEQYF.

The V gene is TRBV7-2, the J gene TRBJ2-7; TCRdb returns TRBD1, unconfirmable since there is no DNA. Germline loops: CDR1 SGHTA, CDR2 FQGNSA. This CDR3 has 16 amino acids. CDR3 sequence reads: CASSLEGLQGSSEQYF.

The rearrangement joins TRBV19 to TRBJ2-1; as DNA is missing, the TRBD1 call by TCRdb cannot be tested. Germline values: CDR1 LNHDA, CDR2 SQIVND (reference sequence). This CDR3 is built from 16 residues. CDR3 protein: CASSIVTGPLNDEQFF. The full variable domain, in which reference TRBV19 and TRBJ2-1 provide the parts outside the CDR3, is DGGITQSPKYLFRKEGQNVTLSCEQNLNHDAMYWYRQDPGQGLRLIYYSQIVNDFQKGDIAEGYSVSREKKESFPLTVTSAQKNPTAFYLCASSIVTGPLNDEQFFGPGTRLTVL.

The chain employs TRBV6-5 and TRBJ2-1; TCRdb's D gene call, TRBD1, goes unchecked for lack of DNA. The CDR3 has 15 amino acids. The germline V gene has CDR1 MNHEY and CDR2 SVGAGI. The CDR3 reads CASSYLDRGYNEQFF.

This chain connects TRBV20-1 to TRBJ1-4; TCRdb's D gene call, TRBD1, goes unchecked for lack of DNA. CDR3 length equals 14 residues. The germline V gene has CDR1 DFQATT and CDR2 SNEGSKA (reference sequence). CDR3 in amino acids: CSAKPQGTNEKLFF.

The rearrangement uses TRBV12-3 or TRBV12-4 and TRBJ2-7; TCRdb lists TRBD1, though no DNA is available to test this call. This CDR3 has 13 amino acids. The CDR3: CASTRGTGGTQYF.

The CDR3: CASRSLNTEAFF. The rearrangement links TRBV2 to TRBJ1-1. The germline V gene encodes CDR1 SNHLY and CDR2 FYNNEI. CDR3 length: 12 amino acids.

The V call is TRBV7-2, the J call TRBJ2-5; lacking DNA, the TRBD1 call made by TCRdb goes unchecked. There are 13 residues in the CDR3. Germline V lookup: CDR1 SGHTA, CDR2 FQGNSA. CDR3 region: CASSSGSFETQYF.

This chain uses TRBV4-1 with TRBJ2-2; TCRdb's D call, TRBD1, is unchecked because there is no DNA. Germline-derived CDR1 and CDR2 are MGHRA and YSYEKL. The CDR3 has 15 residues. The CDR3 here is CASSYWTGDTGELFF.

V is TRBV30 and J is TRBJ1-5. CDR3 length equals 15 residues. The V gene's germline CDR1 is GTSNPN and CDR2 SVGIG (reference sequence). The CDR3 is CAWSRDRALNQPQHF.

CDR3 in amino acids: CASSSQYTDTQYF. This chain uses TRBV27 with TRBJ2-3. The CDR3 spans 13 residues. Germline CDR1 and CDR2: MNHEY and SMNVEV (reference sequence).

The chain couples TRBV9 to TRBJ1-5. CDR1 is SGDLS and CDR2 is YYNGEE in the germline V gene. There are 14 residues in the CDR3. The CDR3: CASSAGVVNQPQHF.

The chain carries TRBV20-1 and TRBJ2-5; the D gene TCRdb calls, TRBD1, cannot be checked with no DNA. Germline V gene lookup returns CDR1 DFQATT and CDR2 SNEGSKA (reference sequence). This CDR3 is built from 13 residues. CDR3 amino acids: CSARVPGAETQYF.

The gene calls are TRBV5-1 and TRBJ1-1; there is no DNA to check the TCRdb D call of TRBD1. Looked up from germline, CDR1 is SGHRS and CDR2 is YFSETQ. This CDR3 region has 14 residues. The CDR3 here is CASSSWTGSGEAFF.

This rearrangement joins TRBV20-1 to TRBJ2-3; the D call from TCRdb, TRBD1, cannot be confirmed without DNA. CDR3 size: 15 residues. The germline V gene has CDR1 DFQATT and CDR2 SNEGSKA (reference sequence). CDR3 in amino acids: CSASRTGGGTDTQYF.

V is TRBV5-4 and J is TRBJ2-2. CDR3 size: 16 residues. Germline CDR1 and CDR2: SGHNT and YYREEE (reference sequence). The chain's CDR3 is CASSLDGRANTGELFF.

The chain couples TRBV9 to TRBJ2-1; TCRdb reports TRBD1, a call that lacks DNA to check it against. This CDR3 contains 16 residues. Germline V gives CDR1 SGDLS, CDR2 YYNGEE. The CDR3 spells CASSVEAGGGYNEQFF.

The chain recombines TRBV27 with TRBJ1-1. The length of the CDR3 is 14 residues. Germline V lookup: CDR1 MNHEY, CDR2 SMNVEV (reference sequence). CDR3 amino acids: CASSFSETGTEAFF.

The V call is TRBV5-1, the J call TRBJ2-1; the D call of TRBD1 rests on TCRdb alone, since no DNA is present to check it. Germline V CDR1 and CDR2: SGHRS, YFSETQ. The CDR3 length is 14 residues. The CDR3 loop is CASSSPLSGSEQFF.

This chain connects TRBV28 to TRBJ2-3; there is no DNA to check the TCRdb D call of TRBD1. The germline V gene encodes CDR1 MDHEN and CDR2 SYDVKM. There are 16 residues in the CDR3. The chain's CDR3 is CASSFQGRTSTDTQYF.

This CDR3 reads CASSQRIGTQYF. The chain joins TRBV6-2 or TRBV6-3 to TRBJ2-3. CDR1 and CDR2 from the germline V gene are MNHEY and SVGEGT. CDR3 size: 12 residues.

V is TRBV11-2 and J is TRBJ2-3; the TCRdb D gene call, TRBD2, has no DNA to confirm it. Germline V CDR1 and CDR2: SGHAT, FQNNGV. The CDR3 is made up of 15 amino acids. CDR3 sequence reads: CASSFSGGEEDTQYF.

The chain has TRBV28 and TRBJ2-7. The CDR3 covers 11 residues. The germline CDR1 and CDR2 sequences are MDHEN and SYDVKM. The CDR3 sequence is CASSLSIEQYF. Full variable domain (missing parts from reference TRBV28 and TRBJ2-7): DVKVTQSSRYLVKRTGEKVFLECVQDMDHENMFWYRQDPGLGLRLIYFSYDVKMKEKGDIPEGYSVSREKKERFSLILESASTNQTSMYLCASSLSIEQYFGPGTRLTVT.

J is TRBJ2-1 and V is TRBV12-5. The CDR3 has 14 residues. Germline V CDR1 and CDR2: LGHNT, FRNRAP. CDR3 residues: CASGLVGSSNEQFF.

The rearrangement uses TRBV14 and TRBJ1-1. CDR3 length: 13 residues. Looked up from germline, CDR1 is SGHDN and CDR2 is FVKESK. CDR3 amino acids: CASSQEKYTEAFF.

V usage is TRBV7-8 and J usage is TRBJ2-2; the D call of TRBD1 rests on TCRdb alone, since no DNA is present to check it. The CDR3 length is 13 residues. Per germline, CDR1 SGHVS and CDR2 FQNEAQ. The CDR3 sequence: CASSMGPTGELFF. The whole variable domain, filled in from reference TRBV7-8 and TRBJ2-2, reads GAGVSQSPRYKVAKRGQDVALRCDPISGHVSLFWYQQALGQGPEFLTYFQNEAQLDKSGLPSDRFFAERPEGSVSTLKIQRTQQEDSAVYLCASSMGPTGELFFGEGSRLTVL.

The J gene is TRBJ2-5, the V gene TRBV5-5; TCRdb picks TRBD2, but there is no DNA to check that call. The CDR3 has 16 residues. CDR1 and CDR2 from the germline V gene are SGHKS and YYEKEE (reference sequence). The CDR3: CASSLRAGTGQETQYF.

The rearrangement joins TRBV6-5 to TRBJ1-4; checking the TCRdb D call of TRBD1 is not possible without DNA. CDR1 and CDR2 from the germline V gene are MNHEY and SVGAGI. The CDR3 runs 16 residues. CDR3 residues: CASSYGNRATNEKLFF.